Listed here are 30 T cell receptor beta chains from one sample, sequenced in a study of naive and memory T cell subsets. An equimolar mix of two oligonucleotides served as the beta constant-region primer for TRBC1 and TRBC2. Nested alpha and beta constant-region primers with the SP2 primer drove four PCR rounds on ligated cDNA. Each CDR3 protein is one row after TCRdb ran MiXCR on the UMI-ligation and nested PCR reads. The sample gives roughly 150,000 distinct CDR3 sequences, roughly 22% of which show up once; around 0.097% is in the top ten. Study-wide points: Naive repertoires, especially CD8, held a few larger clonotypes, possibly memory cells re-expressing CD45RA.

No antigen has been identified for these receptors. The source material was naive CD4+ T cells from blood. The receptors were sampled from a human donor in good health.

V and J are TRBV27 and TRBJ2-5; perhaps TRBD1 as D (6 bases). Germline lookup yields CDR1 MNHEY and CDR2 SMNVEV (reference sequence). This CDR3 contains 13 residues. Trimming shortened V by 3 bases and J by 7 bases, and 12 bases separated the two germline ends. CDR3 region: CASSFTGSGTQYF. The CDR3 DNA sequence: TGTGCCAGCAGTTTTACAGGGTCCGGGACCCAGTACTTC.

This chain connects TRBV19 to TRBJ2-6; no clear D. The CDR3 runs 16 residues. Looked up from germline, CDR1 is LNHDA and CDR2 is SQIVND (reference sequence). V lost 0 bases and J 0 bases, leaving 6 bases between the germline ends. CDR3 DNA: TGTGCCAGTAGTATAGATCAGGCCTCTGGGGCCAACGTCCTGACTTTC. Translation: CASSIDQASGANVLTF.

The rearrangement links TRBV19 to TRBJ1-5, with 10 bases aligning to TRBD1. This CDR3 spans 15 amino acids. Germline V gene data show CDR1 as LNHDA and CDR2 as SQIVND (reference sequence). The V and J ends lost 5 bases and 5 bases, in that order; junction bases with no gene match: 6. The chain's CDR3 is CASSFRTGGYQPQHF. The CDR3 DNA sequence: TGTGCCAGTAGTTTTCGGACAGGGGGGTATCAGCCCCAGCATTTT.

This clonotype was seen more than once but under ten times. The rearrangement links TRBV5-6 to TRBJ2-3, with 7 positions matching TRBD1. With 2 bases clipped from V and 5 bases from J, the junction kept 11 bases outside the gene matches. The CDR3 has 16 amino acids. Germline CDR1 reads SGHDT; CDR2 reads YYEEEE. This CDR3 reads CASSFIGGDLVDTQYF. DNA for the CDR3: TGTGCCAGCAGCTTTATAGGGGGCGACCTAGTAGATACGCAGTATTTT.

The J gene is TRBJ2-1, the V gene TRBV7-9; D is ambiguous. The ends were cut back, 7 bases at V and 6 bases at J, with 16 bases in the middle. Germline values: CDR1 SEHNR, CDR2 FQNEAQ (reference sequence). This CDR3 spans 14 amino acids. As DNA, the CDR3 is TGTGCCAGCACCTCATTGGTGTACGCCAATGAGCAGTTCTTC. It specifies CASTSLVYANEQFF.

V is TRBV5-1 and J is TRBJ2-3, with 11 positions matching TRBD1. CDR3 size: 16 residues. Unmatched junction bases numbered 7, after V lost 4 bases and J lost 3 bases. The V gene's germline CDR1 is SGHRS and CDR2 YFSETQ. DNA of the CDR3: TGCGCCAGCAGCCCCCGGGACAGGGGGAAGACAGATACGCAGTATTTT. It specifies CASSPRDRGKTDTQYF.

CDR3 region: CASSSTEGQPQHF. The CDR3 DNA is TGTGCCAGCAGTTCGACAGAGGGTCAGCCCCAGCATTTT. The chain combines TRBV27 with TRBJ1-5, with D maybe TRBD1 (5 bases). The length of the CDR3 is 13 residues. Between the trimmed V and J ends, which lost 4 bases and 6 bases, there was a span of 10 bases. Germline values: CDR1 MNHEY, CDR2 SMNVEV (reference sequence).

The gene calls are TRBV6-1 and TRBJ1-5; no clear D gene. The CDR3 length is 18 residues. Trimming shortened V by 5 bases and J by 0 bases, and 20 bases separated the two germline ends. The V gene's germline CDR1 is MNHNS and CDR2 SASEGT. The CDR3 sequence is CASSPPGRRAYSNQPQHF. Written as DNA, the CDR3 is TGTGCCAGCAGTCCCCCTGGCAGGAGAGCTTATAGCAATCAGCCCCAGCATTTT.

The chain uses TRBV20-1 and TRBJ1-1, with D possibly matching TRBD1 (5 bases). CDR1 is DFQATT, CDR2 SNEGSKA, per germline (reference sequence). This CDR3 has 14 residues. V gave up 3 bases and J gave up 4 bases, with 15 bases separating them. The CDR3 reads CSARRGRTITEAFF. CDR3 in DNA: TGCAGTGCTAGGAGGGGCAGGACAATCACTGAAGCTTTCTTT.

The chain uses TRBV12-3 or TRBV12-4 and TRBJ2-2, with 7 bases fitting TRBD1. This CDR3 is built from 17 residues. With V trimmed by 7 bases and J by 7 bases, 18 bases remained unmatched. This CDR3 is CASMLLTTGRRVGELFF. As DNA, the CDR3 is TGTGCCAGCATGCTCCTTACGACAGGGCGAAGGGTCGGGGAGCTGTTTTTT.

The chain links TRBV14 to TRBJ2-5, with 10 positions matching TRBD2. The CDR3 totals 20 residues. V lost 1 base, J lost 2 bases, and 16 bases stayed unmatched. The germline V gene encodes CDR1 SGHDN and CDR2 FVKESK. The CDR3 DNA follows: TGTGCCAGCAGCCAAGGCTACAGGGACTTTGGACTAGCGGTACAAGAGACCCAGTACTTC. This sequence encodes CASSQGYRDFGLAVQETQYF.

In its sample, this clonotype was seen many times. In nucleotides, the CDR3 is TGTGCCAGCAGCTTGGCAGTCTTGGAGACCCAGTACTTC. Translated, it gives CASSLAVLETQYF. This chain connects TRBV27 to TRBJ2-5; D call uncertain. The CDR3 loop spans 13 amino acids. V lost 6 bases and J 5 bases, leaving 13 bases between the germline ends. CDR1 and CDR2 from the germline V gene are MNHEY and SMNVEV (reference sequence).

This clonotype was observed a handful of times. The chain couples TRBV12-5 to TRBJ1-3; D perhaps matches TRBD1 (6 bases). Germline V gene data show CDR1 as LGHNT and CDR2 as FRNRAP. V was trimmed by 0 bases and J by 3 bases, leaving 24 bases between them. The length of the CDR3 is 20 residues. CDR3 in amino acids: CASGLVSTRGANPDGNTIYF. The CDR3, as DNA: TGTGCTAGTGGTTTGGTATCGACACGGGGGGCTAATCCGGATGGAAACACCATATATTTT.

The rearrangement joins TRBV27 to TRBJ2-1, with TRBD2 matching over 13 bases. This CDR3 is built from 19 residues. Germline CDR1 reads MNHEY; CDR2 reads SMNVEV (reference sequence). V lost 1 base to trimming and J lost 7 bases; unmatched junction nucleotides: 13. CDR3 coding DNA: TGTGCCAGCAGTTTATATTCCCCGGTGGGGACTAGCGGGAATAATGAGCAGTTCTTC. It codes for CASSLYSPVGTSGNNEQFF.

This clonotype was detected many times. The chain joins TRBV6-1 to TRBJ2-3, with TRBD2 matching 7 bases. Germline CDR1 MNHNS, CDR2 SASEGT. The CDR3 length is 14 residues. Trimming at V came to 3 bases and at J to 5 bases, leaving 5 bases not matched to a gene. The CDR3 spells CASSEGTTQDTQYF. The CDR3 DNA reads TGTGCCAGCAGTGAGGGGACTACCCAAGATACGCAGTATTTT.

The CDR3 sequence is CSVEARKSTEPTYEQYF. The CDR3 DNA is TGCAGCGTTGAAGCCCGAAAATCCACCGAGCCTACCTACGAGCAGTACTTC. The genes are TRBV29-1 and TRBJ2-7, with D unclear. CDR3 length equals 17 residues. The germline gives CDR1 SQVTM, CDR2 ANQGSEA. Between the trimmed V and J ends, which lost 1 base and 2 bases, there was a span of 21 bases.

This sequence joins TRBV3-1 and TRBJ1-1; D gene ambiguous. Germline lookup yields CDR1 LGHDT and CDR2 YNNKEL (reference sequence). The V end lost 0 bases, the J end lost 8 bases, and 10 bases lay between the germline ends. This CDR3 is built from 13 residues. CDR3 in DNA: TGTGCCAGCAGCCAAGATCGACCGGGCGAAGCTTTCTTT. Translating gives CASSQDRPGEAFF.

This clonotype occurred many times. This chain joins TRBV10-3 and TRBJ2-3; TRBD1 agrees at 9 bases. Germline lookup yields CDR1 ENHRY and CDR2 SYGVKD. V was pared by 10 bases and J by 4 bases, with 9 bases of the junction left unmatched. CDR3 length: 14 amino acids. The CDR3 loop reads CATSRDRAPDTQYF. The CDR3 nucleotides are TGTGCCACCAGCCGGGACAGGGCTCCAGATACGCAGTATTTT.

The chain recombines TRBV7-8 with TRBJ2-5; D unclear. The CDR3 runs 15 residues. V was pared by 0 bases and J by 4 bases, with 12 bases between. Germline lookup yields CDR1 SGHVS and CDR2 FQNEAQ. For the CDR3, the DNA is TGTGCCAGCAGCTTAGCGTCTGTTATGCGAGAGACCCAGTACTTC. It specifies CASSLASVMRETQYF.

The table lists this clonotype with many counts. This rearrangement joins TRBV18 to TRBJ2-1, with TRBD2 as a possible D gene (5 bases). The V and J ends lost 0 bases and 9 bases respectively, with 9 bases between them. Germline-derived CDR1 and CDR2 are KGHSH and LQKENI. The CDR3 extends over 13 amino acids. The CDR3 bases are TGTGCCAGCTCACCACCGTCTAGCTTTGAGCAGTTCTTC. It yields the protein CASSPPSSFEQFF. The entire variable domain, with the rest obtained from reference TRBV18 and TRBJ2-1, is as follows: NAGVMQNPRHLVRRRGQEARLRCSPMKGHSHVYWYRQLPEEGLKFMVYLQKENIIDESGMPKERFSAEFPKEGPSILRIQQVVRGDSAAYFCASSPPSSFEQFFGPGTRLTVL.

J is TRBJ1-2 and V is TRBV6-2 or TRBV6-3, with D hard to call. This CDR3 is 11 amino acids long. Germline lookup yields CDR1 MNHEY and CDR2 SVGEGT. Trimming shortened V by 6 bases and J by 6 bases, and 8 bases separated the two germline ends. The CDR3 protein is CASSGWNGYTF. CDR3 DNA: TGTGCCAGCAGCGGGTGGAATGGCTACACCTTC.

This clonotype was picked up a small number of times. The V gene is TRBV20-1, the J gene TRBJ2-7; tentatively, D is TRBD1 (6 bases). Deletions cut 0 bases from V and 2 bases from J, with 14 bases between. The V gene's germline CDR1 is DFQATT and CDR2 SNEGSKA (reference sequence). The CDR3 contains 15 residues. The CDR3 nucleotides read TGCAGTGCTAGAGATAGGTCAGGGGCCGCCTACGAGCAGTACTTC. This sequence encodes CSARDRSGAAYEQYF.

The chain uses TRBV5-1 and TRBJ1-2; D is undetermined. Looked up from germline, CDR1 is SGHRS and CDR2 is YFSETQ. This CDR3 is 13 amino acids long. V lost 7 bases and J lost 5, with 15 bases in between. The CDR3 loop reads CASAPRSGYGYTF. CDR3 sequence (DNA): TGCGCCAGCGCACCCCGATCCGGGTATGGCTACACCTTC.

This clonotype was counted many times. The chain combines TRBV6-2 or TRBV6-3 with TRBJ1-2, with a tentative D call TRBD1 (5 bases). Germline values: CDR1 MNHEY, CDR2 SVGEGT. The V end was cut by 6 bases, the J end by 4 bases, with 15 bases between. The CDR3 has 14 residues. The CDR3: CASSLREAGYGYTF. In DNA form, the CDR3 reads TGTGCCAGCAGCCTCAGGGAGGCGGGCTATGGCTACACCTTC.

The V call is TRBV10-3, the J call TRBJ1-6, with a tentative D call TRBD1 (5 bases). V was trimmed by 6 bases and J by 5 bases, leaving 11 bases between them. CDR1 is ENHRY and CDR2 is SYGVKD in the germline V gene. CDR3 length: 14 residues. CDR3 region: CAIRGTADNSPLHF. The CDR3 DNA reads TGTGCCATCAGAGGGACGGCTGATAATTCACCCCTCCACTTT.

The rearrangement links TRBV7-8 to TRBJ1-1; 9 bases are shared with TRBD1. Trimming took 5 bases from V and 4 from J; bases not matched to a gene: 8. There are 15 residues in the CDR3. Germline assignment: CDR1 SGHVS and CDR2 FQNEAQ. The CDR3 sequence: CASSRDRAESTEAFF. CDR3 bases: TGTGCCAGCAGCCGGGACAGGGCAGAGAGCACTGAAGCTTTCTTT.

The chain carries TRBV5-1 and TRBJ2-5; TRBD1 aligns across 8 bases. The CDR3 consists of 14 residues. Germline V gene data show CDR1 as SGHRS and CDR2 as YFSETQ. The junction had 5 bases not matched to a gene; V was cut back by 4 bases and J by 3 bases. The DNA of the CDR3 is TGCGCCAGCAGCCCGACGACAGGGGAAGAGACCCAGTACTTC. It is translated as CASSPTTGEETQYF.

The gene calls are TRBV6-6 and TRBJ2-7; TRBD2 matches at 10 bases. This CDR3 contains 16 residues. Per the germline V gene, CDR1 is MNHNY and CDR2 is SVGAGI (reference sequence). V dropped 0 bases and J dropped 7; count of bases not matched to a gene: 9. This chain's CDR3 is CASSYSASGRAGEQYF. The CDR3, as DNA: TGTGCCAGCAGTTACTCGGCCAGCGGGAGGGCCGGGGAGCAGTACTTC.

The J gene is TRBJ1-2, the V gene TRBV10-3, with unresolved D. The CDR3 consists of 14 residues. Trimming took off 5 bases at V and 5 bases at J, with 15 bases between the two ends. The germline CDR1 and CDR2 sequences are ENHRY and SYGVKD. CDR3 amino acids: CAISSTGMGYGYTF. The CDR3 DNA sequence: TGTGCCATCAGTTCTACTGGGATGGGTTATGGCTACACCTTC.

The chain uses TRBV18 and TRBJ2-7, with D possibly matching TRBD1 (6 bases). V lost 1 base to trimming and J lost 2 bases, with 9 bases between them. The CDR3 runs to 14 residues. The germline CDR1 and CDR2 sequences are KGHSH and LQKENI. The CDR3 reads CASSPRDRTYEQYF. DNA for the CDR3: TGTGCCAGCTCACCACGTGACAGGACCTACGAGCAGTACTTC.